These T cell receptor beta chains were read from a single sample in a study of blood T cell repertoires in COVID-19. Assay used: immunoSEQ multiplex PCR; TCRdb lists only in-frame clones, some missing. The table has some 210,000 clones, 92% seen once; the top ten hold 1.2%. Sequencing was carried out using peripheral blood. The source of these receptors is a man aged 25-45 years with acute or convalescent COVID-19. The CDR3 runs from the conserved cysteine through the conserved F or W. The D gene is left open where the match is weak. Not all rows give a size; the values are once, few, many and, for expanded clones, a class.

J gene: TRBJ2-2; D gene: .; clone size: few; V gene: TRBV6-5; CDR3 protein: CASSYSPHAGGELFF; CDR3 DNA: TGTGCCAGCAGTTACTCGCCCCATGCGGGCGGGGAGCTGTTTTTT
J gene: TRBJ2-2; D gene: .; clone size: .; V gene: TRBV4-2; CDR3 protein: CASSPGRGTGELFF; CDR3 DNA: TGTGCCAGCAGCCCAGGAAGGGGAACCGGGGAGCTGTTTTTT
J gene: TRBJ2-1; D gene: TRBD2; clone size: .; V gene: TRBV11-2; CDR3 protein: CASSSGLAGIGEQFF; CDR3 DNA: TGTGCCAGCAGTTCGGGACTAGCGGGGATAGGTGAGCAGTTCTTC
J gene: TRBJ2-6; D gene: TRBD2; clone size: .; V gene: TRBV9; CDR3 protein: CASSPRGGASGANVLTF; CDR3 DNA: TGTGCCAGCAGCCCTCGGGGAGGGGCGTCTGGGGCCAACGTCCTGACTTTC
J gene: TRBJ1-5; D gene: TRBD1; clone size: .; V gene: TRBV7-9; CDR3 protein: CASSTTTGTGWYQPQHF; CDR3 DNA: TGTGCCAGCAGCACAACCACCGGGACAGGGTGGTATCAGCCCCAGCATTTT
J gene: TRBJ1-3; D gene: .; clone size: .; V gene: TRBV28; CDR3 protein: CASSFRSTGISGNTIYF; CDR3 DNA: TGTGCCAGCAGTTTTCGTTCGACAGGTATCTCTGGAAACACCATATATTTT
J gene: TRBJ2-3; D gene: .; clone size: .; V gene: TRBV28; CDR3 protein: CASRPQGQGTDTQYF; CDR3 DNA: TGTGCCAGCAGACCCCAGGGGCAGGGCACAGATACGCAGTATTTT
J gene: TRBJ2-1; D gene: .; clone size: .; V gene: TRBV19; CDR3 protein: CASSQPGLKFNEQFF; CDR3 DNA: TGTGCCAGTTCTCAACCCGGACTAAAGTTCAATGAGCAGTTCTTC
J gene: TRBJ1-3; D gene: TRBD1; clone size: .; V gene: TRBV12-5; CDR3 protein: CASGLVRSWTGYGNTIYF; CDR3 DNA: TGTGCTAGTGGTTTGGTACGGTCCTGGACAGGTTATGGAAACACCATATATTTT
J gene: TRBJ2-6; D gene: .; clone size: .; V gene: TRBV18; CDR3 protein: CASSPPVSSGANVLTF; CDR3 DNA: TGTGCCAGCTCACCACCCGTGAGCTCTGGGGCCAACGTCCTGACTTTC
J gene: TRBJ1-5; D gene: .; clone size: .; V gene: TRBV19; CDR3 protein: CASSIVQGPQHF; CDR3 DNA: TGTGCCAGTAGTATAGTCCAGGGGCCCCAGCATTTT
J gene: TRBJ1-2; D gene: TRBD1; clone size: once; V gene: TRBV5-1; CDR3 protein: CASSAQGDYGYTF; CDR3 DNA: TGCGCCAGCAGTGCACAGGGGGACTATGGCTACACCTTC
J gene: TRBJ2-3; D gene: TRBD1; clone size: .; V gene: TRBV7-9; CDR3 protein: CASSRTGRGADTQYF; CDR3 DNA: TGTGCCAGCAGCCGGACAGGGCGTGGGGCAGATACGCAGTATTTT
J gene: TRBJ1-1; D gene: .; clone size: once; V gene: TRBV7-6; CDR3 protein: CASSRRGRGDTEAFF; CDR3 DNA: TGTGCCAGCAGCCGCCGTGGGCGGGGGGACACTGAAGCTTTCTTT
J gene: TRBJ1-6; D gene: .; clone size: .; V gene: TRBV12-3/TRBV12-4; CDR3 protein: CASSFGQSPLHF; CDR3 DNA: TGTGCCAGCAGTTTTGGGCAGTCACCCCTCCACTTT
J gene: TRBJ1-3; D gene: .; clone size: .; V gene: TRBV28; CDR3 protein: CASSLSFPGGEAGNTIYF; CDR3 DNA: TGTGCCAGCAGTTTAAGCTTTCCGGGAGGGGAAGCTGGAAACACCATATATTTT
J gene: TRBJ2-7; D gene: .; clone size: once; V gene: TRBV4-1; CDR3 protein: CASSPQGDPTYEQYF; CDR3 DNA: TGCGCCAGCAGCCCACAGGGAGATCCTACATACGAGCAGTACTTC
J gene: TRBJ2-2; D gene: .; clone size: .; V gene: TRBV21-1; CDR3 protein: CASSNSDVVGLAGELFF; CDR3 DNA: TGTGCCAGCAGCAATTCTGACGTAGTGGGGCTCGCCGGGGAGCTGTTTTTT
J gene: TRBJ2-4; D gene: TRBD2; clone size: .; V gene: TRBV7-9; CDR3 protein: CASSSSGGTSGRTRYF; CDR3 DNA: TGTGCCAGCAGCTCCTCCGGCGGGACTAGCGGGAGAACGAGGTACTTC
J gene: TRBJ2-6; D gene: .; clone size: .; V gene: TRBV7-9; CDR3 protein: CAATGKANVLTF; CDR3 DNA: TGTGCCGCCACCGGGAAAGCCAACGTCCTGACTTTC
J gene: TRBJ2-2; D gene: TRBD2; clone size: .; V gene: TRBV27; CDR3 protein: CASSKGAGGLFF; CDR3 DNA: TGTGCCAGCAGTAAGGGAGCGGGAGGACTGTTTTTT
J gene: TRBJ2-6; D gene: .; clone size: .; V gene: TRBV18; CDR3 protein: CASSRIHGQTSSGANVLTF; CDR3 DNA: TGTGCCAGCTCACGAATCCACGGACAGACGAGCTCTGGGGCCAACGTCCTGACTTTC
J gene: TRBJ1-2; D gene: .; clone size: .; V gene: TRBV14; CDR3 protein: CASSQARGYGYTF; CDR3 DNA: TGTGCCAGCAGCCAAGCCCGGGGCTATGGCTACACCTTC